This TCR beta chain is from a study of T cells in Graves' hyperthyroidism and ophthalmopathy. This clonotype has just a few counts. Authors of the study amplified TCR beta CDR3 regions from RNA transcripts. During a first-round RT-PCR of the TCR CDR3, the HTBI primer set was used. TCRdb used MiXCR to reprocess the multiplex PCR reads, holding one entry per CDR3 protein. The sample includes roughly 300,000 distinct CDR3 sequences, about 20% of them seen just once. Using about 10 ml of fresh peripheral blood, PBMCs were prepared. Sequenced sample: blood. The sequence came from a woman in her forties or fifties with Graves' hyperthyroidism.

CDR3 bases: TGTGCCAGCAGCTCCCGAGGTTTGGAAGCGCGTGAGACCCAGTACTTC. This sequence encodes CASSSRGLEARETQYF. This rearrangement joins TRBV9 to TRBJ2-5; D uncertain. This CDR3 has 16 residues. Germline V CDR1 and CDR2: SGDLS, YYNGEE. V was trimmed by 4 bases and J by 5 bases, leaving 21 bases between them.